A single sample gave rise to the 2 T cell receptor beta chains below, sequenced in a study of patients and donors after allogeneic stem cell transplantation. TCRdb fed the RT-PCR reads into MiXCR, producing one record per CDR3 protein. The sample yields over 400,000 distinct CDR3 sequences, roughly 17% seen once. The sequenced material came from blood, either unsorted or a sorted T cell fraction (not recorded which). The source of these receptors is a human donor who was either an allogeneic HSCT recipient or a stem cell or donor lymphocyte infusion donor (not recorded which). It is not recorded whose cells these are; they may come from a transplant donor.

This chain connects TRBV5-4 to TRBJ1-5; 9 bases match TRBD1. The CDR3 spans 14 residues. CDR1 is SGHNT, CDR2 YYREEE, per germline (reference sequence). The V gene end was trimmed by 3 bases and the J gene end by 6 bases; junction bases not matched to a gene: 4. In DNA, the CDR3 is TGTGCCAGCAGCTCGGGACAGGGTGCTCAGCCCCAGCATTTT. Protein product: CASSSGQGAQPQHF.

The sample holds a few counts of this clonotype. The chain links TRBV6-2 or TRBV6-3 to TRBJ1-1; TRBD1 is a possible D gene (5 bases). From germline, CDR1 is MNHEY and CDR2 SVGEGT. CDR3 length equals 15 residues. V lost 5 bases and J lost 2, with 15 bases in between. CDR3 bases: TGTGCCAGCAGTCCCCTGGGGGAATTTAACACTGAAGCTTTCTTT. Its translation: CASSPLGEFNTEAFF.